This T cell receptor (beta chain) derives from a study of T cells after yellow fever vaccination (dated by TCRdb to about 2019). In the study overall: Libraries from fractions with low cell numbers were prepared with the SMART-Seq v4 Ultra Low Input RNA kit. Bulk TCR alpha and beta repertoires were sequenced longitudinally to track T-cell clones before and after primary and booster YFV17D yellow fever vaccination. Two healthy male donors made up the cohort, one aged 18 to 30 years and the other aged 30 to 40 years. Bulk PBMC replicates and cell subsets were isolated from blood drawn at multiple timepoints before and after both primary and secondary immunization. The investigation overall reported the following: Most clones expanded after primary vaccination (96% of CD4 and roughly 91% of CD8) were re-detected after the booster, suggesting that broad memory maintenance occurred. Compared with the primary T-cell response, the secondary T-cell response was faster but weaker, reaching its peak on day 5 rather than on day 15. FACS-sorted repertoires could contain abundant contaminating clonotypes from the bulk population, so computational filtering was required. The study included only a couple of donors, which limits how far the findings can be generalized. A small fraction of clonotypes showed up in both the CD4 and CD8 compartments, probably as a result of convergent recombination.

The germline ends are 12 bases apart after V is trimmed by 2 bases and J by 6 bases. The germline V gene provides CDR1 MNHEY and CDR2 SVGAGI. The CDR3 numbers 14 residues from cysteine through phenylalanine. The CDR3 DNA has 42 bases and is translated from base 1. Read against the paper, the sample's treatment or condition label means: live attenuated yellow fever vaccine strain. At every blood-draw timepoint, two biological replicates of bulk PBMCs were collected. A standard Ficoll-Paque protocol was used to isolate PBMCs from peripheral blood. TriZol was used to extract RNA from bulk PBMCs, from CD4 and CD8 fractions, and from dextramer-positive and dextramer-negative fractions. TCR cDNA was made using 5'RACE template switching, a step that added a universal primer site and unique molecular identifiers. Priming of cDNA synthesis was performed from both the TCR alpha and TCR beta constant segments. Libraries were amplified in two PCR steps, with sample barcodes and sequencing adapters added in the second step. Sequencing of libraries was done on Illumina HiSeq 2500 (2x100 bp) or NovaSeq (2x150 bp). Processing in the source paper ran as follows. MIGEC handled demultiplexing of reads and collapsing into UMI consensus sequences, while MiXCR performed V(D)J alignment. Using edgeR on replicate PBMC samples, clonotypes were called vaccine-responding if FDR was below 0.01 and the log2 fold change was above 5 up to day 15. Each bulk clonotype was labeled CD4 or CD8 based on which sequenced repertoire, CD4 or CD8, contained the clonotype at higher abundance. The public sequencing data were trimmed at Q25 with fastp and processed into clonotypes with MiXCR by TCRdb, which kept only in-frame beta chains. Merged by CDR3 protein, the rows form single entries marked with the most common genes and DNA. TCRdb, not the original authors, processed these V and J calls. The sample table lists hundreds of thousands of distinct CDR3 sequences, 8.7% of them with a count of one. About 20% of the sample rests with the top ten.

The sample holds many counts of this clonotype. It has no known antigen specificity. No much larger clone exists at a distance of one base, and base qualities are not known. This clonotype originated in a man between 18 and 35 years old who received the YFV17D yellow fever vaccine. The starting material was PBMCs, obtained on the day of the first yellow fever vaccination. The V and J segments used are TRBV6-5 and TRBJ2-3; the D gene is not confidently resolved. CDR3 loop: CASSYGDIKDTQYF. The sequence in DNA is TGTGCCAGCAGTTACGGGGATATCAAGGATACGCAGTATTTT.